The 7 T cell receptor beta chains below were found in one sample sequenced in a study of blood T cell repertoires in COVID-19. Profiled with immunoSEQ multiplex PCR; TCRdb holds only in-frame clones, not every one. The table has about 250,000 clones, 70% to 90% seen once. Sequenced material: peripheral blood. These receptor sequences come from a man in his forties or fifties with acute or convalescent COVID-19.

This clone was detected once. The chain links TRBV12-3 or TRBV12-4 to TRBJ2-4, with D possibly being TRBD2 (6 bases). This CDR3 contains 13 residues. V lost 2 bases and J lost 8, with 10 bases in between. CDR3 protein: CASSLSGEDIQYF. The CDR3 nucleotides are TGTGCCAGCAGTTTATCCGGGGAGGACATTCAGTACTTC.

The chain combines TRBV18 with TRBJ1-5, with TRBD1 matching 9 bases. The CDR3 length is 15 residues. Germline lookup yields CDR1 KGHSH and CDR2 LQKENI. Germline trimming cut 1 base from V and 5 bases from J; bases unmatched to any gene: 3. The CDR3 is CASSPQTGGDQPQHF. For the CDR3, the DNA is TGTGCCAGCTCACCACAGACAGGGGGGGATCAGCCCCAGCATTTT.

The CDR3 here is CASSLLQGADTQYF. CDR3 in DNA: TGTGCCAGCAGCTTATTACAGGGGGCAGATACGCAGTATTTT. The rearrangement uses TRBV7-9 and TRBJ2-3, with 8 bases matching TRBD1. The CDR3 is 14 residues long. The V segment lost 2 bases and the J segment 4 bases; nucleotides outside the gene matches: 2. Germline CDR1 reads SEHNR; CDR2 reads FQNEAQ (reference sequence). Using reference TRBV7-9 and TRBJ2-3 for the parts outside the CDR3, the full variable domain is DTGVSQNPRHKITKRGQNVTFRCDPISEHNRLYWYRQTLGQGPEFLTYFQNEAQLEKSRLLSDRFSAERPKGSFSTLEIQRTEQGDSAMYLCASSLLQGADTQYFGPGTRLTVL.

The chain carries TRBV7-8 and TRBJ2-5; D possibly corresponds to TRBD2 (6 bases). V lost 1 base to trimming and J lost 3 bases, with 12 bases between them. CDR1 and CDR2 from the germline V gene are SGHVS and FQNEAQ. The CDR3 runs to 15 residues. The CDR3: CASSLEAGWEETQYF. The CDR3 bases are TGTGCCAGCAGCTTAGAGGCGGGATGGGAAGAGACCCAGTACTTC.

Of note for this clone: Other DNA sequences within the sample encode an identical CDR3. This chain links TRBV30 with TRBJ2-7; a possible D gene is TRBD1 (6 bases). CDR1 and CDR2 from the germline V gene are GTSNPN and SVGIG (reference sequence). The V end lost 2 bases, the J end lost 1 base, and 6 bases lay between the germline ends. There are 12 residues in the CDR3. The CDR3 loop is CAWSRGSYEQYF. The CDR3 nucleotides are TGTGCCTGGAGTAGGGGGTCCTACGAGCAGTACTTC.

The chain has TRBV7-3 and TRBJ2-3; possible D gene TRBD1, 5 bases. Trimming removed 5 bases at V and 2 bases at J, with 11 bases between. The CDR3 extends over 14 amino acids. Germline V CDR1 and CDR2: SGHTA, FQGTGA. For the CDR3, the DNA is TGTGCCAGCAGCACAGGACCCTACACAGATACGCAGTATTTT. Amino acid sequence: CASSTGPYTDTQYF.

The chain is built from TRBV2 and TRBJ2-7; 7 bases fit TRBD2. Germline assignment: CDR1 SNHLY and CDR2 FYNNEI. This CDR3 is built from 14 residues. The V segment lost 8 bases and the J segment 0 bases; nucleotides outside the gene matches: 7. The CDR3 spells CASGLAEFSYEQYF. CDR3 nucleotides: TGTGCCAGCGGCCTAGCGGAGTTCTCCTACGAGCAGTACTTC.